The entry below gives a single T cell receptor beta chain sequence along with its context. What it binds is not known. The source of the sample is a study of vaccination and CD4 T cells after COVID-19. Study-level background: The authors exposed cells to overlapping spike peptides derived from SARS-CoV-2, HCoV-NL63, HCoV-OC43 and HCoV-229E.

The Oncomine TCR Beta short-read assay generated sequence data from the DNA of cultured CD4+ T cells. TCRdb passed the PCR reads through MiXCR, listing each CDR3 protein once. The data show over 11,000 distinct CDR3 sequences, roughly 21% seen once. Treatment noted: roughly ten-day PBMC culture with coronavirus spike peptide pools or control peptides (ViraFEST assay). The sequenced sample was cultured CD4+ T cells from blood. The TCR originated in a human donor with COVID-19.

In DNA form, the CDR3 reads TGTGCCAGTAGACAGGACAGTCTGGGCTCTGGGGCCAACGTCCTGACTTTC. Translated: CASRQDSLGSGANVLTF. The genes are TRBV19 and TRBJ2-6; D is perhaps TRBD1 (6 bases). CDR1 and CDR2 from the germline V gene are LNHDA and SQIVND (reference sequence). The V end was cut by 6 bases, the J end by 0 bases, with 15 bases between. CDR3 size: 17 residues.